This TCR beta chain was observed in a study of T cells in Graves' hyperthyroidism and ophthalmopathy. The CDR3 length is 17 residues, termini included. Germline CDR1 and CDR2: MGHDK and SYGVNS. As concerns this clonotype: No DNA is shown, since the ends of the CDR3 on it are uncertain; the CDR3 is the one TCRdb lists.

Researchers amplified the TCR beta CDR3 regions from RNA transcripts. The TCR CDR3 first-round RT-PCR relied on the HTBI primer set. A single record per CDR3 protein comes from TCRdb applying MiXCR to the multiplex PCR reads. This sample yields roughly 100,000 distinct CDR3 sequences, of which about 50% are seen a single time; about 28% belongs to the top ten. Sequencing was done on a sample of blood. The TCR was taken from a man aged 35 to 55 with Graves' hyperthyroidism. The V and J genes are TRBV25-1 and TRBJ2-7; no check of the table's D call, TRBD1, against the DNA was made. The CDR3: CACSARGDRGNGYEQYF.